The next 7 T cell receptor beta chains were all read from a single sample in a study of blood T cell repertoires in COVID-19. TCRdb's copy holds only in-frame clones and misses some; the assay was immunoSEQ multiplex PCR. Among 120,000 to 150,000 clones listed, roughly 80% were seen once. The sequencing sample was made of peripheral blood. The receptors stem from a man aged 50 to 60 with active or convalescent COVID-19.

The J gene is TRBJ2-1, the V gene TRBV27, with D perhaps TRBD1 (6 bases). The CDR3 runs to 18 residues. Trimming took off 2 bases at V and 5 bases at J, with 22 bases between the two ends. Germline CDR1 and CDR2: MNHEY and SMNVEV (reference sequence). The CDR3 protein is CASSLNGRGQSLDNEQFF. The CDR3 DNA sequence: TGTGCCAGCAGTTTAAATGGCAGGGGACAATCGTTGGACAATGAGCAGTTCTTC.

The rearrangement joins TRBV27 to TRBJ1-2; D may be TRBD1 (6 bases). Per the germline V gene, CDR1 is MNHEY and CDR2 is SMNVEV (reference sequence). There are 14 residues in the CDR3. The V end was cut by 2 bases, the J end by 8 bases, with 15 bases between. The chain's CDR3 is CASSLVAGAEGYTF. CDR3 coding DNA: TGTGCCAGCAGTTTAGTAGCGGGGGCCGAGGGCTACACCTTC.

The CDR3 DNA sequence: TGTGCCAGCAGCCCGCCCAGGGGCCCGGGTCGAGAGACCCAGTACTTC. Translating gives CASSPPRGPGRETQYF. V usage is TRBV28 and J usage is TRBJ2-5, with a possible D match to TRBD1 (6 bases). V was trimmed by 6 bases and J by 4 bases, leaving 21 bases between them. Germline CDR1 is MDHEN and CDR2 is SYDVKM. This CDR3 is 16 amino acids long.

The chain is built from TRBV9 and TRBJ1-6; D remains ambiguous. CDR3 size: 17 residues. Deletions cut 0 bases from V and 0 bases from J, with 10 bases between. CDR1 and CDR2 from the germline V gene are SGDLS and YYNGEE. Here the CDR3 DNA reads TGTGCCAGCAGCGTAGCCGCCACACCCTCCTATAATTCACCCCTCCACTTT. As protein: CASSVAATPSYNSPLHF.

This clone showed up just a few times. The CDR3 DNA reads TGTGCCAGCAGTTTATATCGCAGGGCCGCTCAAAATGAGCAGTTCTTC. This translates into CASSLYRRAAQNEQFF. The chain recombines TRBV27 with TRBJ2-1; tentatively, D is TRBD1 (5 bases). V was clipped by 1 base and J by 7 bases, with 17 bases between them. The CDR3 is 16 amino acids. Germline lookup yields CDR1 MNHEY and CDR2 SMNVEV (reference sequence).

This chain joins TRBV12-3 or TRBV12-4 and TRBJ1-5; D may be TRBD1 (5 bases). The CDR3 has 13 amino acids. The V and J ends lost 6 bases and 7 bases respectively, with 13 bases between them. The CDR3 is CASRPGQGQPQHF. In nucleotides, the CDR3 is TGTGCCAGCAGGCCCGGGCAGGGCCAGCCCCAGCATTTT.

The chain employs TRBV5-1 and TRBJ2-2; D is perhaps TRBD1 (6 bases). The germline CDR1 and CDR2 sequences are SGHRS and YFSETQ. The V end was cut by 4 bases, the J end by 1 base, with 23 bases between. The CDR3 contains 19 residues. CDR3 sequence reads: CASSLGATPVAGNTGELFF. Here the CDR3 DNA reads TGCGCCAGCAGCCTGGGGGCCACCCCGGTCGCTGGGAACACCGGGGAGCTGTTTTTT.